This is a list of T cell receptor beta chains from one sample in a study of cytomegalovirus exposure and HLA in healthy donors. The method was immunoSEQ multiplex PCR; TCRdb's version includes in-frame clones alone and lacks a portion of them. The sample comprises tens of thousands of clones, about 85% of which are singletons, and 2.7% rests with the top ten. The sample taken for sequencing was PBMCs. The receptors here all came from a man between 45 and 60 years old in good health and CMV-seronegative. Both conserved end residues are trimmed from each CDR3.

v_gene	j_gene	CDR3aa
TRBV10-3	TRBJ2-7	AISGGDRVSYEQY
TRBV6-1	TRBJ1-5	ASMGAFNQPQH
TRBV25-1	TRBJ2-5	ASSWTGETQY
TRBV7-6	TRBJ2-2	ASTKSRAGATGELF
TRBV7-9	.	ASSLSDSYEQY
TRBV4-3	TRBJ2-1	ASSRGIGRVDNEQF
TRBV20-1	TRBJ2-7	SAFMAYEQY
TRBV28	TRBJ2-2	ASSFRVPGELF
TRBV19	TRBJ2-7	ASSEGESYEQY
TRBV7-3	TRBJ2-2	ASSLGWAAGELF
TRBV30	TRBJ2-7	AWSSGQGWEQY
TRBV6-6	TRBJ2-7	ASSYGQGVLYEQY
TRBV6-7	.	AALPPRGRSTYEQY
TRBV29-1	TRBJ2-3	SVIRTGGAIDTQY
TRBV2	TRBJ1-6	ASRSGTSNSPLH
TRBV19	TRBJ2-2	ASSSDRQLTGELF
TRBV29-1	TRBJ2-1	SVAMRTDSEQF
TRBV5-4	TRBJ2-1	ASSPRLGGSYNEQF
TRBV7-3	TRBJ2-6	ASSPSRSGANVLT
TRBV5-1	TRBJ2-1	ASSLGQGGLAGGLSSYNEQF
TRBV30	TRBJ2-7	AWSGVSATSYEQY
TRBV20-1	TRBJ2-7	SASSPYEQY
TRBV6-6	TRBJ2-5	ASSYSGAGAQETQY
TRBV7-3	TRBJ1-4	ASSSGQGNEKLF
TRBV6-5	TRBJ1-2	ASSYSNRVNYGYT
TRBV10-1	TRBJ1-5	ARIQGFDNQPQH
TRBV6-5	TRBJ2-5	ASRRGEEETQY
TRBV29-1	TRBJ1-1	SGGQGGPTEAF
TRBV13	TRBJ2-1	ASSPGTIHSYNEQF
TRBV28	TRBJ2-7	ASRASGDYEQY
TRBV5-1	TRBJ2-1	ASSPLPSYNEQF
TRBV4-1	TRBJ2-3	ASSLRDFGTDTQY
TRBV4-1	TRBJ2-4	ASSPAGRLAKNIQY
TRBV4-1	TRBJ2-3	ASSQVATSTDTQY
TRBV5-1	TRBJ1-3	ASSLFQGSGNTIY
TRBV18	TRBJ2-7	ASSTTSGSCEQY
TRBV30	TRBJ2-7	AWSLTGGYEQY
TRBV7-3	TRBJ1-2	ASSLKGGTGLNYGYT
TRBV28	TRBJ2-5	ASTLTRTDQETQY
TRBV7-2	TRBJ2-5	ASSLEGGSLYEQY
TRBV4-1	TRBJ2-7	ASSQVLAGSYEQY
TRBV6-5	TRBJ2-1	ASSYSSRNEQF
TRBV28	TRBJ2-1	ASSLSGVFSYNEQF
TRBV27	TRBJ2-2	ASSPNVRRNTGELF
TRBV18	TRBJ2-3	ASSSGPGGTDTQY
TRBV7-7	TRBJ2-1	ASSTGTGTYNEQF
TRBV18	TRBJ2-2	ASSLLDTGELF
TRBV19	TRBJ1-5	ASADRHYSNQPQH
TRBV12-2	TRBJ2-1	ASRLVPPCRSAPYNEQF
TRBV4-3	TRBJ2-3	ASSQAKAGLSSKRTDTQY
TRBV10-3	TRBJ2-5	AISETGGRQETQY
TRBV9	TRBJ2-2	ASSAGGGFTGELF
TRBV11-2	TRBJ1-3	ASSFGGNTIY
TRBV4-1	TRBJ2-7	ASSPGQGAREQY
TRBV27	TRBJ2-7	ASSFGQSYEQY
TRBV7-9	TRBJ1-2	ASSLTPYRSSSAFYGYT